These 10 T cell receptor beta chains were all obtained from the same sample, sequenced in a study of T cell repertoires in cytomegalovirus infection. TCRdb reprocessed the reads with MiXCR, giving one entry per CDR3 protein. In the table there are around 530,000 distinct CDR3 sequences, roughly 29% of which are singletons. Sample: PBMCs. These receptor sequences come from a human donor in good health (CMV status not recorded). Some clones in this sample may be carry-over from other donors' samples.

This clonotype was recorded at least ten times. The rearrangement joins TRBV7-2 to TRBJ2-3; D is perhaps TRBD1 or TRBD2 (7 bases each). The CDR3 has 11 amino acids. Trimming pared 5 bases from V and 11 bases from J, leaving 11 bases between. CDR1 is SGHTA, CDR2 FQGNSA, per germline. CDR3: CASSQGGGQYF. The CDR3 region has the DNA TGTGCCAGCAGCCAGGGGGGGGGGCAGTATTTT. The full variable domain, rest sourced from reference TRBV7-2 and TRBJ2-3, is GAGVSQSPSNKVTEKGKDVELRCDPISGHTALYWYRQSLGQGLEFLIYFQGNSAPDKSGLPSDRFSAERTGGSVSTLTIQRTQQEDSAVYLCASSQGGGQYFGPGTRLTVL.

CDR3 sequence: CASSLSSGENTEAFF. The CDR3 bases are TGTGCCAGCAGTTTATCGTCGGGGGAGAACACTGAAGCTTTCTTT. The chain joins TRBV27 to TRBJ1-1; D perhaps matches TRBD1 (5 bases). Germline lookup yields CDR1 MNHEY and CDR2 SMNVEV (reference sequence). The CDR3 loop spans 15 amino acids. Trimming stripped 0 bases from V and 1 base from J, with 9 bases between.

The chain carries TRBV6-2 or TRBV6-3 and TRBJ2-7; 7 bases agree with TRBD2. Trimming took 6 bases from V and 6 from J; bases not matched to a gene: 8. Per germline, CDR1 MNHEY and CDR2 SVGEGT. The length of the CDR3 is 13 residues. CDR3 region: CASRQAGPGEQYF. As DNA, the CDR3 is TGTGCCAGCAGACAAGCGGGACCGGGCGAGCAGTACTTC.

This clonotype was recorded at least ten times. The chain couples TRBV7-2 to TRBJ2-1; 12 bases are a match to TRBD2. V trimming: 1 base; J trimming: 15 bases; junction bases outside the gene matches: 4. This CDR3 region has 13 residues. The germline V gene has CDR1 SGHTA and CDR2 FQGNSA. The CDR3 DNA reads as TGTGCCAGCAGCTTAGGGACTAGCGGGGACCCGTTCTTC. Its translation: CASSLGTSGDPFF.

V is TRBV5-1 and J is TRBJ2-5; D possibly corresponds to TRBD1 (5 bases). Germline V gives CDR1 SGHRS, CDR2 YFSETQ. V lost 6 bases and J lost 5, with 11 bases in between. This CDR3 has 12 amino acids. The CDR3 DNA follows: TGCGCCAGCACCCAGGGTGATGAGACCCAGTACTTC. Protein: CASTQGDETQYF.

The chain uses TRBV10-2 and TRBJ2-1; no reliable D call. This CDR3 spans 11 amino acids. V lost 9 bases and J lost 7, with 10 bases in between. The germline V gene encodes CDR1 WSHSY and CDR2 SAAADI. CDR3 sequence reads: CASVLLNEQFF. The CDR3 region has the DNA TGCGCCAGTGTCTTGCTAAATGAGCAGTTCTTC.

V is TRBV30 and J is TRBJ1-2; perhaps TRBD1 as D (5 bases). V lost 0 bases, J lost 6 bases, and 20 bases lay in between. CDR3 length: 16 amino acids. Germline V CDR1 and CDR2: GTSNPN, SVGIG (reference sequence). The DNA for the CDR3 is TGTGCCTGGAGTGTACGCGGGGGATTGTGGTACGATGGCTACACCTTC. Its protein is CAWSVRGGLWYDGYTF.

The CDR3 sequence: CASNGGTYNSPLHF. DNA for the CDR3: TGTGCCAGCAACGGGGGGACCTATAATTCACCCCTCCACTTT. This chain links TRBV7-2 with TRBJ1-6; the D gene is possibly TRBD1 (5 bases). The germline V gene has CDR1 SGHTA and CDR2 FQGNSA. V was cut by 7 bases and J by 2 bases, with 9 bases left in between. CDR3 length: 14 residues.

V and J are TRBV12-3 or TRBV12-4 and TRBJ1-2, with D perhaps matching TRBD1 (5 bases). V was shortened by 6 bases and J by 3 bases, with 14 bases between the two germline ends. The CDR3 totals 14 residues. The CDR3 DNA follows: TGTGCCAGCAGAGGAACTGGGGCCCACTATGGCTACACCTTC. Its protein product is CASRGTGAHYGYTF.

J is TRBJ2-6 and V is TRBV12-3 or TRBV12-4; no clear D. Trimming removed 3 bases from V and 1 base from J, with 7 bases in between. CDR3 length: 15 residues. The DNA of the CDR3 is TGTGCCAGCAGTTTGGACCGTTCTGGGGCCAACGTCCTGACTTTC. This encodes CASSLDRSGANVLTF.